The present T cell receptor (beta chain) was sequenced within a study of vaccination and CD4 T cells after COVID-19. With the Oncomine TCR Beta short-read assay, DNA from cultured CD4+ T cells was sequenced. TCRdb used MiXCR to reprocess the PCR reads, holding one entry per CDR3 protein. The table records about 16,000 distinct CDR3 sequences, around 40% of them present only once. A single count supports this clonotype. No antigen is known for it. Specified treatment: approximately nine-day PBMC culture with coronavirus spike peptide pools or control peptides (ViraFEST assay). V dropped 3 bases and J dropped 1 base, with 19 bases sitting between them. This CDR3 comprises 18 residues. The V gene's germline CDR1 is MNHEY and CDR2 SVGAGI.

This material consisted of CD4+ T cells from blood, cultured in vitro, taken before SARS-CoV-2 vaccination. The TCR sequence derives from a human donor who received a COVID-19 vaccine. The rearrangement joins TRBV6-5 to TRBJ1-5; TRBD1 is a possible D gene (5 bases). The CDR3 here is CASSYIGQGRRSNQPQHF. DNA for the CDR3: TGTGCCAGCAGTTATATCGGGCAGGGCAGGAGGAGCAATCAGCCCCAGCATTTT.